Listed here is a single TCR beta chain. The source of the sample is a study of blood T cell repertoires in COVID-19. In the study overall: COVID-19 samples collected from the United States, Italy and Spain covered acute and convalescent phases. In each case, the material was cDNA or gDNA derived from T cells, B-cell-depleted T cells, or PBMCs.

Source study methods: Using reference gene primer amplification, nucleated cell counts were estimated. The repertoire was sequenced with immunoSEQ multiplex PCR; TCRdb's copy has only in-frame clones and lacks some. V and J calls and clone size follow that table, whereas D and trimming were derived from the DNA. This sample has 300,000 to 350,000 clones; about 93% occur once, and the top ten carry nearly 7%. The CDR3 covers 14 residues. CDR1 is MNHEY, CDR2 SVGAGI, per germline. Trimming removed 1 base at V and 1 base at J, with 7 bases between. The Seattle patients, enrolled during active infection, were followed longitudinally.

The receptor comes from a woman between 25 and 40 years old with COVID-19, enrolled during active disease. V and J are TRBV6-5 and TRBJ1-1; possible D gene TRBD1, 6 bases. Sequencing was done on a sample of peripheral blood. The CDR3 DNA follows: TGTGCCAGCAGTTACTACAGGGCGAACACTGAAGCTTTCTTT. This encodes CASSYYRANTEAFF.